The 17 T cell receptor beta chains presented below share a single source sample, sequenced in a study of cytomegalovirus exposure and HLA in healthy donors. With 60 Vbeta and 13 Jbeta primers, the PCR was carried out. Libraries were prepared by immunoSEQ multiplex PCR; TCRdb keeps only in-frame clonotypes and omits some of them. Of under 300,000 clones listed, approximately 81% are singletons. Sequencing was performed on PBMCs. The source is a woman aged 60-70 years in good health and CMV-seropositive.

This clone was observed a few times. The rearrangement uses TRBV6-4 and TRBJ1-2; maybe TRBD1 (6 bases). Germline V gives CDR1 MRHNA, CDR2 SNTAGT. Trimming stripped 0 bases from V and 4 bases from J, with 12 bases between. CDR3 size: 15 residues. The chain's CDR3 is CASSDSTQGAYGYTF. In DNA, the CDR3 is TGTGCCAGCAGTGACTCGACACAGGGTGCCTATGGCTACACCTTC.

This rearrangement joins TRBV7-2 to TRBJ2-1; 7 nucleotides agree with TRBD2. The V gene end was trimmed by 1 base and the J gene end by 7 bases; junction bases not matched to a gene: 4. Germline CDR1 and CDR2: SGHTA and FQGNSA. The CDR3 extends over 14 amino acids. Here the CDR3 DNA reads TGTGCCAGCAGCTTAGTAGGCGGGAGAAATGAGCAGTTCTTC. Protein: CASSLVGGRNEQFF.

Written as DNA, the CDR3 is TGTGCCAGCAGCGTAACTAGACTAGCGGGAGTGGCAGATACGCAGTATTTT. This gives the protein CASSVTRLAGVADTQYF. The V gene is TRBV9, the J gene TRBJ2-3; 12 nucleotides match TRBD2. CDR1 is SGDLS and CDR2 is YYNGEE in the germline V gene. CDR3 length: 17 residues. J lost 4 bases, V lost 1 base, and 7 bases had no gene match.

V gene TRBV2 combines with J gene TRBJ2-1; no reliable D call. CDR3 length equals 13 residues. V shed 8 bases and J shed 4 bases, with 12 bases lying between them. CDR1 and CDR2 from the germline V gene are SNHLY and FYNNEI. The CDR3 region has the DNA TGTGCCAGCGGGCCCACCGCATACAATGAGCAGTTCTTC. This encodes CASGPTAYNEQFF.

Worth noting for this clone: One end of the junction is discordant with germline, which a read error may explain. J is TRBJ1-3 and V is TRBV9; TRBD1 matches 9 bases. Germline V gene data show CDR1 as SGDLS and CDR2 as YYNGEE. The CDR3 totals 16 residues. CDR3 amino acids: CAGSVRTGATGNTIYF. CDR3 DNA sequence: TGTGCCGGCAGCGTGAGGACAGGGGCCACTGGAAACACCATATATTTT.

V gene TRBV6-1 combines with J gene TRBJ2-7; TRBD1 is a possible D gene (5 bases). In germline, CDR1 is MNHNS, CDR2 SASEGT. Trimming shortened V by 4 bases and J by 4 bases, and 8 bases separated the two germline ends. This CDR3 region has 12 residues. CDR3 loop: CASSGGVYEQYF. The CDR3 bases are TGTGCCAGCAGTGGGGGCGTATACGAGCAGTACTTC.

The chain links TRBV28 to TRBJ1-3, with TRBD1 identical over 10 bases. This CDR3 contains 18 residues. CDR1 and CDR2 (germline): MDHEN, SYDVKM. The junction had 9 bases not matched to a gene; V was cut back by 4 bases and J by 0 bases. In DNA form, the CDR3 reads TGTGCCAGCAGTTCCCCCCCGGGACAGGGGAGCTCTGGAAACACCATATATTTT. Translating gives CASSSPPGQGSSGNTIYF.

Concerning this clone itself: The sample contains more than one DNA sequence encoding this CDR3. The rearrangement links TRBV7-3 to TRBJ1-1, with a weak D call TRBD1 (5 bases). Trimming took off 2 bases at V and 4 bases at J, with 8 bases between the two ends. The germline gives CDR1 SGHTA, CDR2 FQGTGA. This CDR3 has 13 amino acids. The chain's CDR3 is CASSLQGGTEAFF. CDR3 in DNA: TGTGCCAGCAGCTTACAGGGCGGCACTGAAGCTTTCTTT.

The sample holds a few counts of this clone. V is TRBV5-4 and J is TRBJ2-5; 12 bases agree with TRBD2. The end of the DNA is better explained by TRBJ2-7, so the J call may be wrong. The CDR3 extends over 17 amino acids. Germline lookup yields CDR1 SGHNT and CDR2 YYREEE (reference sequence). The CDR3 sequence: CASSPRPTSGSGDEQYF. The CDR3 DNA reads as TGTGCCAGCAGCCCCCGCCCGACTAGCGGGAGTGGGGACGAGCAGTACTTC.

In this sample, this clone turned up a few times. This chain connects TRBV7-2 to TRBJ1-1, with 7 bases lining up with TRBD1. This CDR3 has 15 residues. V trimming: 5 bases; J trimming: 6 bases; junction bases outside the gene matches: 12. Germline CDR1 is SGHTA and CDR2 is FQGNSA. This CDR3 reads CASSPNPGGVSEAFF. CDR3 nucleotides: TGTGCCAGCAGCCCCAACCCAGGGGGTGTTTCTGAAGCTTTCTTT. The complete variable domain, with remaining parts taken from reference TRBV7-2 and TRBJ1-1, reads GAGVSQSPSNKVTEKGKDVELRCDPISGHTALYWYRQSLGQGLEFLIYFQGNSAPDKSGLPSDRFSAERTGGSVSTLTIQRTQQEDSAVYLCASSPNPGGVSEAFFGQGTRLTVV.

This clone appeared a few times. V gene TRBV5-1 combines with J gene TRBJ1-1, with D maybe TRBD1 (6 bases). Germline V gives CDR1 SGHRS, CDR2 YFSETQ. CDR3 length: 15 amino acids. Trimming shortened V by 0 bases and J by 0 bases, and 9 bases separated the two germline ends. The CDR3 DNA reads TGCGCCAGCAGCTTGGGACAGGCAGTGAACACTGAAGCTTTCTTT. Translated: CASSLGQAVNTEAFF.

J is TRBJ2-1 and V is TRBV13; possible D gene TRBD2, 6 bases. V was trimmed by 5 bases and J by 8 bases, leaving 16 bases between them. The CDR3 is 14 amino acids. Per the germline V gene, CDR1 is PRHDT and CDR2 is FYEKMQ (reference sequence). The CDR3 sequence: CASSTSGSWYEQFF. The CDR3 DNA follows: TGTGCCAGCAGCACTTCCGGGAGTTGGTATGAGCAGTTCTTC.

The chain uses TRBV18 and TRBJ2-3, with 9 bases matching TRBD1. The CDR3 length is 14 residues. CDR1 and CDR2 (germline): KGHSH, LQKENI. J was trimmed by 6 bases and V by 3 bases; bases with no gene match: 4. Written as DNA, the CDR3 is TGTGCCAGCTCACCTGGGACAGGGTCGGATACGCAGTATTTT. It encodes CASSPGTGSDTQYF.

This chain connects TRBV6-5 to TRBJ1-5; D unclear. The length of the CDR3 is 13 residues. Trimming pared 5 bases from V and 0 bases from J, leaving 5 bases between. Germline V gives CDR1 MNHEY, CDR2 SVGAGI. This CDR3 reads CASSLRSNQPQHF. The CDR3 DNA follows: TGTGCCAGCAGTCTACGTAGCAATCAGCCCCAGCATTTT.

The chain combines TRBV5-1 with TRBJ2-1, with 11 bases that match TRBD2. Germline loops: CDR1 SGHRS, CDR2 YFSETQ. V was clipped by 3 bases and J by 9 bases; unmatched bases: 8. The CDR3 extends over 15 amino acids. The CDR3 sequence: CASSSSSGRASEQFF. The CDR3 DNA follows: TGCGCCAGCAGCTCCAGTAGCGGGAGGGCCAGTGAGCAGTTCTTC. The full variable domain, its missing parts supplied by reference TRBV5-1 and TRBJ2-1, is KAGVTQTPRYLIKTRGQQVTLSCSPISGHRSVSWYQQTPGQGLQFLFEYFSETQRNKGNFPGRFSGRQFSNSRSEMNVSTLELGDSALYLCASSSSSGRASEQFFGPGTRLTVL.

Points on this clone: Its ends do not fully match the called genes, so a read error is possible. The V and J genes are TRBV7-9 and TRBJ1-1, with D possibly matching TRBD1 (5 bases). Looked up from germline, CDR1 is SEHNR and CDR2 is FQNEAQ (reference sequence). The CDR3 consists of 13 residues. The CDR3 spells CSSAFTRDTEAFF. The CDR3 region has the DNA TGTTCCAGCGCTTTCACCAGGGACACTGAAGCTTTCTTT.

This sequence joins TRBV10-3 and TRBJ2-1, with 7 bases lining up with TRBD2. The CDR3 is 16 residues long. Trimming took 0 bases from V and 2 from J; bases not matched to a gene: 4. Germline CDR1 ENHRY, CDR2 SYGVKD. CDR3 residues: CAISESLADPYNEQFF. In DNA, the CDR3 is TGTGCCATCAGTGAGTCGCTAGCGGACCCCTACAATGAGCAGTTCTTC.